This entry is about one TCR beta chain. This entry comes from a study of blood T cell repertoires in COVID-19. About the study: Italy, Spain and the United States were the sources of the convalescent and acute COVID-19 samples. T cells, B-cell-depleted T cells, or PBMCs provided the cDNA or gDNA that served as material.

In the authors' workflow: Reference gene primer amplification in the assay estimated nucleated cell counts. Assay used: immunoSEQ multiplex PCR; TCRdb lists only in-frame clones, some missing. V, J and clone size are those of that table, while D and trimming were read from the DNA. The sample holds roughly 150,000 clones, about four fifths seen once. Germline V lookup: CDR1 SGHRS, CDR2 YFSETQ. V lost 0 bases to trimming and J lost 8 bases; unmatched junction nucleotides: 4. This CDR3 has 14 residues. The rearrangement joins TRBV5-1 to TRBJ1-2, with TRBD1 identical over 10 bases. This sequence was found in a woman at least 80 years old with acute or convalescent COVID-19. Sequences were obtained from peripheral blood. DNA for the CDR3: TGCGCCAGCAGCTTGGAGGGACAGGGGTTCGGCTACACCTTC. Residues: CASSLEGQGFGYTF.